This record looks at one T cell receptor beta chain sequence and its context. The target antigen is unknown. The V and J ends lost 6 bases and 3 bases respectively, with 11 bases between them. The V gene's germline CDR1 is SGHTA and CDR2 FQGNSA. The CDR3 covers 13 residues. This record comes from a study of T cell responses to AZD1222 COVID-19 vaccine. Notes on the study in general: White British donors predominated, females outnumbered males, and clonal diversity was possibly underestimated.

The assay was immunoSEQ multiplex PCR, and TCRdb's table has in-frame clones only and misses some. The sample includes under 120,000 clones, 70% to 90% of them seen just once. The starting material was peripheral blood, obtained 28 days after the second AZD1222 dose. The chain joins TRBV7-2 to TRBJ1-2; D is unresolved. This sequence was found in an adult who received the AZD1222 COVID-19 vaccine. This CDR3 reads CASRLSPDYGYTF. The CDR3 DNA is TGTGCCAGCAGATTATCTCCAGACTATGGCTACACCTTC.